This section outlines one T cell receptor beta chain sequence together with its context. Its antigen is not known. The entry originates in a study of T cell responses to AZD1222 COVID-19 vaccine. Study-wide points: Vaccine-associated CD4 TCRs spanned spike, dominant at 160-218 and 743-854.

The table came from immunoSEQ multiplex PCR; TCRdb's copy has only in-frame clones and leaves some out. The data hold some 150,000 clones, with about 86% observed a single time. Deletions cut 5 bases from V and 5 bases from J, with 16 bases between. Germline CDR1 reads SGHNT; CDR2 reads YYREEE (reference sequence). The CDR3 covers 15 residues. This sequence joins TRBV5-4 and TRBJ1-4; tentatively, D is TRBD1 (5 bases). The sequenced sample was peripheral blood, obtained 28 days after the second AZD1222 dose. This clonotype originated in an adult who received the AZD1222 COVID-19 vaccine. The chain's CDR3 is CASRPGGTENEKLFF. In DNA, the CDR3 is TGTGCCAGCAGACCGGGGGGGACTGAGAATGAAAAACTGTTTTTT.